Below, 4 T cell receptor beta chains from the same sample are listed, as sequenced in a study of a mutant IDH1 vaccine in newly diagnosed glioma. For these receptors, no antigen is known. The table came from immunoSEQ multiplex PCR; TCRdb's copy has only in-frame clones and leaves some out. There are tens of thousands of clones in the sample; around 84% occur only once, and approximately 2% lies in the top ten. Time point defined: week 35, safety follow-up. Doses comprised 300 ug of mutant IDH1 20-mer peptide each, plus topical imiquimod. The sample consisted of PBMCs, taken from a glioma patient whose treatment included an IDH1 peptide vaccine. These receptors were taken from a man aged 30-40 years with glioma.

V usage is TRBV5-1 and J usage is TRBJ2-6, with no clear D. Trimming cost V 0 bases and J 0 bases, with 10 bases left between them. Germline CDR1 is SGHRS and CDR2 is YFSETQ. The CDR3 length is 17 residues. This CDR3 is CASSLDGRTSGANVLTF. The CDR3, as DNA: TGCGCCAGCAGCTTGGATGGACGGACCTCTGGGGCCAACGTCCTGACTTTC.

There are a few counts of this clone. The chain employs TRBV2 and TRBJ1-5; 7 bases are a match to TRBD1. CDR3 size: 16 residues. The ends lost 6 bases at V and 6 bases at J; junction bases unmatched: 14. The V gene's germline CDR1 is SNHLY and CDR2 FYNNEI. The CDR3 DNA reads TGTGCCAGCAGCCCGGTCTCGACAGGGAACGGTCAGCCCCAGCATTTT. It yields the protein CASSPVSTGNGQPQHF.

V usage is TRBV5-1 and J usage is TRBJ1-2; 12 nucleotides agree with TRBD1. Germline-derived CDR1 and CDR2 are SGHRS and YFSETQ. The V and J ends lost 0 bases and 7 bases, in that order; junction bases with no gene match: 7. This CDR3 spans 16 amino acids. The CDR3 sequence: CASSLDTGTGGGGYTF. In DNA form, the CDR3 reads TGCGCCAGCAGCTTGGACACCGGGACAGGGGGCGGTGGCTACACCTTC.

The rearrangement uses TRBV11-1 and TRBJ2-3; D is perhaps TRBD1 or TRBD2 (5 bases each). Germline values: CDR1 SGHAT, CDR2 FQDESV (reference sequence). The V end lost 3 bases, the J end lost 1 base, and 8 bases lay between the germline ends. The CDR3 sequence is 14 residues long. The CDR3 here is CASSFRDRTDTQYF. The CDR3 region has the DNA TGTGCCAGCAGCTTCCGGGACCGCACAGATACGCAGTATTTT.